The T cell receptor beta chain described here comes from a study of OX40 agonist ivuxolimab in advanced cancers. About the study: Having had anti-PD-1, anti-PD-L1 or anti-CTLA-4 therapy before was allowed, and under 50% had some.

The CDR3 is 14 amino acids. With V trimmed by 6 bases and J by 5 bases, 8 bases remained unmatched. The germline gives CDR1 MNHEY, CDR2 SMNVEV (reference sequence). This table comes from immunoSEQ multiplex PCR, and its TCRdb copy is limited to in-frame clones, with some not included. This sample has tens of thousands of clones, with approximately 84% found just once. This material consisted of CD4+ or CD8+ T cells sorted from blood, taken in a trial of the OX40 agonist ivuxolimab. The V gene is TRBV27, the J gene TRBJ2-5; 8 bases line up with TRBD2. The TCR sequence derives from an adult with an advanced solid tumor such as melanoma, head and neck, liver or kidney cancer. DNA of the CDR3: TGTGCCAGCAGCTCTCGGGGGGGAAGGGAGACCCAGTACTTC. Protein sequence: CASSSRGGRETQYF.